The subject of this entry is one T cell receptor beta chain. Its cognate antigen is unknown. Treatment specified: around 19 received Ad26.COV2.S at low or high dose, single or two shots; 5 received placebo; per-sample allocation not given. All samples were drawn on day 63, counting from the first vaccine or placebo injection. In the vaccine, an Ad26 vector expressed the SARS-CoV-2 spike of the Wuhan strain. CDR1 and CDR2 from the germline V gene are MNHNS and SASEGT. The CDR3 runs 15 residues. Trimming removed 0 bases from V and 6 bases from J; junction bases left unmatched: 4. This specimen belongs to a study of Ad26.COV2.S vaccination and SARS-CoV-2 variants. Study details: Intramuscular Ad26.COV2.S doses were given once or twice, 56 days apart.

TCRdb's copy holds only in-frame clones and misses some; the assay was immunoSEQ multiplex PCR. The table lists 350,000 to 500,000 clones, 80% to 90% of them singletons, with roughly 2.5% in the top ten. Study results and caveats: TCR breadth and depth analyses may have underestimated total T cell responses. Placebo recipients had lower spike-specific TCR breadth than vaccine recipients.

This TCR derives from a person aged 18 to 59 who received the Ad26.COV2.S COVID-19 vaccine or a placebo. The chain uses TRBV6-1 and TRBJ2-3; 9 bases are shared with TRBD2. Here the sequenced sample was peripheral blood, taken in a trial of Ad26.COV2.S vaccine versus placebo. The CDR3 is CASSEAAGGPDTQYF. The CDR3 DNA reads as TGTGCCAGCAGTGAAGCGGCGGGGGGGCCCGATACGCAGTATTTT.